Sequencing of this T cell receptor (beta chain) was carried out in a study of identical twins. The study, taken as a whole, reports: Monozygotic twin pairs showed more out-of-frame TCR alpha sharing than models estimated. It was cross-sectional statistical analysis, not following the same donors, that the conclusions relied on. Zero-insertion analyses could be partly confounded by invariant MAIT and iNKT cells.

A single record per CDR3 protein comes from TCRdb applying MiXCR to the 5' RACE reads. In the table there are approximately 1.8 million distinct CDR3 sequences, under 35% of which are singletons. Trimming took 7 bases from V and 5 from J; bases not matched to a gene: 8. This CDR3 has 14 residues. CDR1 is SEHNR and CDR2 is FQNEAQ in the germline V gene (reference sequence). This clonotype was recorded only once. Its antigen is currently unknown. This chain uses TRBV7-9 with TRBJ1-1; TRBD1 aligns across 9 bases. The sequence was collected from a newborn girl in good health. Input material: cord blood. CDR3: CASTGTGIGTEAFF. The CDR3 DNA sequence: TGTGCCAGCACCGGGACAGGGATTGGAACTGAAGCTTTCTTT.